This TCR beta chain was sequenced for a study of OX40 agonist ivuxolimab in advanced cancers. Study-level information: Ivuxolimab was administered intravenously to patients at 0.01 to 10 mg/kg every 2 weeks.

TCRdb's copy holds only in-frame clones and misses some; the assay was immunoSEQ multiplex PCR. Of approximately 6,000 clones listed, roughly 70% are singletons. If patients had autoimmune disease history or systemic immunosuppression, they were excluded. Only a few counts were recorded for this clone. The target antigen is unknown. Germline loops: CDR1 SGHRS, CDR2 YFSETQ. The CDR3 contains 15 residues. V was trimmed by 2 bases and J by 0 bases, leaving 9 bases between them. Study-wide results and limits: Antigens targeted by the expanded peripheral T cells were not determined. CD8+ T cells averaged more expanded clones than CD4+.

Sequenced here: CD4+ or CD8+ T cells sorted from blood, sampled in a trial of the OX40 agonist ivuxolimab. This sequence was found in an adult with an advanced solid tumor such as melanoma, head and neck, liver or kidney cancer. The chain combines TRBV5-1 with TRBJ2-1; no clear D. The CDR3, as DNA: TGCGCCAGCAGCTTCGAGTTGAGCTCCTACAATGAGCAGTTCTTC. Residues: CASSFELSSYNEQFF.